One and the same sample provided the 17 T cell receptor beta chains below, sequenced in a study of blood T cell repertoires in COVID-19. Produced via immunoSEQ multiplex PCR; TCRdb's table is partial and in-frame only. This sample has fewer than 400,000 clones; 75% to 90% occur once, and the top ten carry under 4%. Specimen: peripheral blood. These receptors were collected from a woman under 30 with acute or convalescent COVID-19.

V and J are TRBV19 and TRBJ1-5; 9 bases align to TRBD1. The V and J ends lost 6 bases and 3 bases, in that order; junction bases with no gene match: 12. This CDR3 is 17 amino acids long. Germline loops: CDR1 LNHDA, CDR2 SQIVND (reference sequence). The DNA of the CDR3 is TGTGCCAGTAGATACACCGGGACAGGGTGGGACAATCAGCCCCAGCATTTT. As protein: CASRYTGTGWDNQPQHF.

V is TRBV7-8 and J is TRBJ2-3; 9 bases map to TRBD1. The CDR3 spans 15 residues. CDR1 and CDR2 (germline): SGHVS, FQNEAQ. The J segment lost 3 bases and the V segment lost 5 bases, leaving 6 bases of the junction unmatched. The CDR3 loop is CASSSKDRGTDTQYF. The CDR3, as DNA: TGTGCCAGCAGCAGTAAGGACAGGGGAACAGATACGCAGTATTTT. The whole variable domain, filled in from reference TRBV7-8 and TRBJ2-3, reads GAGVSQSPRYKVAKRGQDVALRCDPISGHVSLFWYQQALGQGPEFLTYFQNEAQLDKSGLPSDRFFAERPEGSVSTLKIQRTQQEDSAVYLCASSSKDRGTDTQYFGPGTRLTVL.

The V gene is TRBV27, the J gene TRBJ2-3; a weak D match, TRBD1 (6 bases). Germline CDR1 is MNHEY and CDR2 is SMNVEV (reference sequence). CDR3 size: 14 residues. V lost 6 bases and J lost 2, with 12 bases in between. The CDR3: CASSPMGATDTQYF. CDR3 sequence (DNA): TGTGCCAGCAGCCCAATGGGGGCCACAGATACGCAGTATTTT.

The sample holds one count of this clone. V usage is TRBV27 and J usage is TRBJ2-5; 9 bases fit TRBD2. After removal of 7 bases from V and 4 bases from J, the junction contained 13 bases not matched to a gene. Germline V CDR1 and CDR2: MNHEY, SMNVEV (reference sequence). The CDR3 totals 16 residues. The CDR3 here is CASTPWAGGLPETQYF. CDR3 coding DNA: TGTGCCAGCACCCCATGGGCGGGAGGGCTCCCAGAGACCCAGTACTTC.

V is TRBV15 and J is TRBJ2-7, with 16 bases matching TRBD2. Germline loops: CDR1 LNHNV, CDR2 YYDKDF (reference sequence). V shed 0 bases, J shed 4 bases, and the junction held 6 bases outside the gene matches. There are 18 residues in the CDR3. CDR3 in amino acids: CATSRDPGTSGRAYEQYF. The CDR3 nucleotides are TGTGCCACCAGCAGAGATCCGGGGACTAGCGGGAGGGCTTACGAGCAGTACTTC.

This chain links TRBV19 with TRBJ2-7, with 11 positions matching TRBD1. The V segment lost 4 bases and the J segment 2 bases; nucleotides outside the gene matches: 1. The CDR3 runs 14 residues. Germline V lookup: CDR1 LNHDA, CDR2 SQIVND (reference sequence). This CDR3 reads CASSRGQGAYEQYF. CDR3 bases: TGTGCCAGTAGTAGGGGACAGGGGGCCTACGAGCAGTACTTC.

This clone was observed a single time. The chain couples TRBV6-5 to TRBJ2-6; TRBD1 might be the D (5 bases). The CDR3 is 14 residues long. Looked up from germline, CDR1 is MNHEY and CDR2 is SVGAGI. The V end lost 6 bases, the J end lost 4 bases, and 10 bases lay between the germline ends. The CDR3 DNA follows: TGTGCCAGCAGCAGGGAATCCGGGGCCAACGTCCTGACTTTC. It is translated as CASSRESGANVLTF.

The CDR3, as DNA: TGCGCCAGCAGCTTGATCGACAGCTACACAGATACGCAGTATTTT. Encoded protein: CASSLIDSYTDTQYF. V is TRBV5-1 and J is TRBJ2-3, with D possibly matching TRBD1 (5 bases). This CDR3 is built from 15 residues. Germline V gives CDR1 SGHRS, CDR2 YFSETQ. Trimming took off 1 base at V and 2 bases at J, with 11 bases between the two ends.

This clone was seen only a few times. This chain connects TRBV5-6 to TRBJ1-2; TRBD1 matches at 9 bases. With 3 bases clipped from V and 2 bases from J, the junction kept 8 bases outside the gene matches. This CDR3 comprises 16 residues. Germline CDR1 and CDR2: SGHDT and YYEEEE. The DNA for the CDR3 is TGTGCCAGCAGCTATCCCTGGGGACAGGGAAACTATGGCTACACCTTC. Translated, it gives CASSYPWGQGNYGYTF. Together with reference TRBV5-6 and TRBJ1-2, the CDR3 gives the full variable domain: DAGVTQSPTHLIKTRGQQVTLRCSPKSGHDTVSWYQQALGQGPQFIFQYYEEEERQRGNFPDRFSGHQFPNYSSELNVNALLLGDSALYLCASSYPWGQGNYGYTFGSGTRLTVV.

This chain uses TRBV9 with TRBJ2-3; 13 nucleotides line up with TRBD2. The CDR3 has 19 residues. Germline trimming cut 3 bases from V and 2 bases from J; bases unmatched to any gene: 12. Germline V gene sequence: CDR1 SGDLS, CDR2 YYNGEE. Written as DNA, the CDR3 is TGTGCCAGCAGCGCACTAGCGGGGGGGCCGGTGGAATCCACAGATACGCAGTATTTT. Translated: CASSALAGGPVESTDTQYF.

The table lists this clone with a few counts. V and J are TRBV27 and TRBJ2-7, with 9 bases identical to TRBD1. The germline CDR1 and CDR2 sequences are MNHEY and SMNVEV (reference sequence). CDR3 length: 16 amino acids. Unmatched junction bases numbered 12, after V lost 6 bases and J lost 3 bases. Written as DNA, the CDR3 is TGTGCCAGCAGCGATCAACAGGGGGCTCGGGGCTACGAGCAGTACTTC. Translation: CASSDQQGARGYEQYF.

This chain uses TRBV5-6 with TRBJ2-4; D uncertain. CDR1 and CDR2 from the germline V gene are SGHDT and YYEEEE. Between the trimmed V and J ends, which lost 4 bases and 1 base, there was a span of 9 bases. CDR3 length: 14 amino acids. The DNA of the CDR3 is TGTGCCAGCAGCCCCCCTTCGGCCAAAAACATTCAGTACTTC. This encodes CASSPPSAKNIQYF.

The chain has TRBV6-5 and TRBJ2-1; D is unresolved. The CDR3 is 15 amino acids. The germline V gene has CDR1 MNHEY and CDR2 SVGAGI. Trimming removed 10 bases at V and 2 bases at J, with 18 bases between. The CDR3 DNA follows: TGTGCCACCGACTTAAATTGGGTACCCTACAATGAGCAGTTCTTC. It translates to CATDLNWVPYNEQFF.

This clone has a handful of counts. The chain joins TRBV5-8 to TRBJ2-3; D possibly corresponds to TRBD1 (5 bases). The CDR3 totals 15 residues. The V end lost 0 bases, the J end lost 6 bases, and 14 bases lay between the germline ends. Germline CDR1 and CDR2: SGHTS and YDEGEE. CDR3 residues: CASSLARSGIDTQYF. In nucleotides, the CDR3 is TGTGCCAGCAGCTTGGCGAGATCAGGGATCGATACGCAGTATTTT.

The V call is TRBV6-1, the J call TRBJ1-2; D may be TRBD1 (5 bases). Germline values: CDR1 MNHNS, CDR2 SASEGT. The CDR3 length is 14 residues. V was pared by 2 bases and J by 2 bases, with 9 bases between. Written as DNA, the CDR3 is TGTGCCAGCAGTGAACTTTCAGGGAACTATGGCTACACCTTC. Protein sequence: CASSELSGNYGYTF.

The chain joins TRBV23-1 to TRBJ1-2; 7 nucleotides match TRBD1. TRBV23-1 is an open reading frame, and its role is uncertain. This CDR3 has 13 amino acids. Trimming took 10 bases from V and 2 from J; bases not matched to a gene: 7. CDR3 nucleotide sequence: TGCGCCACCAGGGGGGGACGGAACTATGGCTACACCTTC. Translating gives CATRGGRNYGYTF.

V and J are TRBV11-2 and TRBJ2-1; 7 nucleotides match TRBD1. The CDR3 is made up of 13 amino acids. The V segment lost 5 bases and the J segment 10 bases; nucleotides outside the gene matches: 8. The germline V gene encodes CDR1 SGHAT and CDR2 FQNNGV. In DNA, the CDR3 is TGTGCCAGCAGCCCGCGACAGGGTATAGAGCAGTTCTTC. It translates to CASSPRQGIEQFF.